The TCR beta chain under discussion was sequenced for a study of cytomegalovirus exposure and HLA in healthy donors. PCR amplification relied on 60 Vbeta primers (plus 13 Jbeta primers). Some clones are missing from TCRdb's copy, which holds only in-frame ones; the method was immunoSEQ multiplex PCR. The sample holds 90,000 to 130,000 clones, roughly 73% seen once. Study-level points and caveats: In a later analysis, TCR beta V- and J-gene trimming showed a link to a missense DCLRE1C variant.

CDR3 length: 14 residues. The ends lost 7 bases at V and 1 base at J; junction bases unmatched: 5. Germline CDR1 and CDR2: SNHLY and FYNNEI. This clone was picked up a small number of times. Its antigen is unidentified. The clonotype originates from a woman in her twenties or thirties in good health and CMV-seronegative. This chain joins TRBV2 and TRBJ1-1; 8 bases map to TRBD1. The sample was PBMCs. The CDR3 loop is CASNGDRSNTEAFF. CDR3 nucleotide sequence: TGTGCCAGCAACGGGGACAGGTCGAACACTGAAGCTTTCTTT.